Listed below are T cell receptor beta chains from one sample, sequenced in a study of cytomegalovirus exposure and HLA in healthy donors. Assay used: immunoSEQ multiplex PCR; TCRdb lists only in-frame clones, some missing. The data contain about 110,000 clones, 70% to 85% of them singletons. The sequenced sample was PBMCs. These receptors came from a human donor in good health. Both conserved end residues are part of each CDR3. Fields, in order: J gene, V gene, CDR3 protein.

j_gene: TRBJ1-1; v_gene: TRBV6-4; CDR3aa: CASSDSTGTAFF
j_gene: TRBJ2-7; v_gene: TRBV5-5; CDR3aa: CASSPRGDSSYEQYF
j_gene: TRBJ2-5; v_gene: TRBV19; CDR3aa: CASRTGPQQETQYF
j_gene: NA; v_gene: TRBV27; CDR3aa: CASSLTGGLSYEQYF
j_gene: TRBJ2-6; v_gene: TRBV2; CDR3aa: CASRGLAGSGANVLTF
j_gene: TRBJ2-5; v_gene: TRBV18; CDR3aa: CASSMDIQETQYF
j_gene: TRBJ2-1; v_gene: TRBV28; CDR3aa: CASSSPGTASYNEQFF
j_gene: TRBJ2-7; v_gene: TRBV28; CDR3aa: CASSSGPYEQYF
j_gene: TRBJ1-2; v_gene: TRBV28; CDR3aa: CASRTTKGFYYGYTF
j_gene: TRBJ1-4; v_gene: TRBV5-4; CDR3aa: CASSQLGQGRTNEKLFF
j_gene: TRBJ1-2; v_gene: TRBV28; CDR3aa: CASSFESREWAGYTF